Shown below are 5 T cell receptor beta chains from a single sample sequenced in a study of OX40 agonist ivuxolimab in advanced cancers. This table comes from immunoSEQ multiplex PCR, and its TCRdb copy is limited to in-frame clones, with some not included. This table has roughly 68,000 clones, 75% to 90% appearing once. The sample was CD4+ or CD8+ T cells sorted from blood, taken in a trial of the OX40 agonist ivuxolimab. These receptors came from an adult with an advanced solid tumor such as melanoma, head and neck, liver or kidney cancer.

The chain uses TRBV6-1 and TRBJ1-5; D unresolved. V dropped 3 bases and J dropped 6 bases, with 6 bases sitting between them. CDR1 and CDR2 from the germline V gene are MNHNS and SASEGT. The CDR3 totals 12 residues. CDR3 protein: CASSDAPQPQHF. The CDR3 bases are TGTGCCAGCAGTGATGCTCCTCAGCCCCAGCATTTT.

The chain employs TRBV28 and TRBJ2-7; 8 positions agree with TRBD1. The V segment lost 5 bases and the J segment 3 bases; nucleotides outside the gene matches: 0. CDR1 and CDR2 from the germline V gene are MDHEN and SYDVKM. The CDR3 contains 12 residues. The CDR3 region has the DNA TGTGCCAGCAGTGACAGGGGCTACGAGCAGTACTTC. Residues: CASSDRGYEQYF. The whole variable domain, filled in from reference TRBV28 and TRBJ2-7, reads DVKVTQSSRYLVKRTGEKVFLECVQDMDHENMFWYRQDPGLGLRLIYFSYDVKMKEKGDIPEGYSVSREKKERFSLILESASTNQTSMYLCASSDRGYEQYFGPGTRLTVT.

This chain joins TRBV19 and TRBJ1-1; possible D gene TRBD1, 5 bases. Trimming took off 3 bases at V and 2 bases at J, with 7 bases between the two ends. From germline, CDR1 is LNHDA and CDR2 SQIVND (reference sequence). The CDR3 length is 13 residues. The DNA of the CDR3 is TGTGCCAGTAGTATGGGGGGTAACACTGAAGCTTTCTTT. Protein: CASSMGGNTEAFF.

The chain combines TRBV7-8 with TRBJ1-6; possible D gene TRBD1, 5 bases. Trimming left V 5 bases short and J 7 bases short, with 18 bases between. In germline, CDR1 is SGHVS, CDR2 FQNEAQ. This CDR3 has 16 residues. CDR3 coding DNA: TGTGCCAGCAGCATTAACGGGGCATCGGCAAATTCACCCCTCCACTTT. This encodes CASSINGASANSPLHF.

V is TRBV11-2 and J is TRBJ2-7; possibly TRBD1 for D (5 bases). The V end lost 1 base, the J end lost 4 bases, and 11 bases lay between the germline ends. The CDR3 loop spans 14 amino acids. Looked up from germline, CDR1 is SGHAT and CDR2 is FQNNGV. CDR3 coding DNA: TGTGCCAGCAGCTTAGTCCAGGGAACGTACGAGCAGTACTTC. Amino acid sequence: CASSLVQGTYEQYF.